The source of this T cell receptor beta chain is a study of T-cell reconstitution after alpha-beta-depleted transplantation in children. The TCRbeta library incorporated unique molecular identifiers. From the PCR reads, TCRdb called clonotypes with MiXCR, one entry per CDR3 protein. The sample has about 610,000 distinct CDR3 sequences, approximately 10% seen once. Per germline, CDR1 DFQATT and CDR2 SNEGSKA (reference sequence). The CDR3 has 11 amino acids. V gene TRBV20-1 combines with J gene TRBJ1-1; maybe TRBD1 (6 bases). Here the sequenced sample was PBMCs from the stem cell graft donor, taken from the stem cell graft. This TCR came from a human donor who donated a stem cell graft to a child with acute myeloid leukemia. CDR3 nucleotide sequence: TGCAGGGGGGGGCGGAACACTGAAGCTTTCTTT. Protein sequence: CRGGRNTEAFF.